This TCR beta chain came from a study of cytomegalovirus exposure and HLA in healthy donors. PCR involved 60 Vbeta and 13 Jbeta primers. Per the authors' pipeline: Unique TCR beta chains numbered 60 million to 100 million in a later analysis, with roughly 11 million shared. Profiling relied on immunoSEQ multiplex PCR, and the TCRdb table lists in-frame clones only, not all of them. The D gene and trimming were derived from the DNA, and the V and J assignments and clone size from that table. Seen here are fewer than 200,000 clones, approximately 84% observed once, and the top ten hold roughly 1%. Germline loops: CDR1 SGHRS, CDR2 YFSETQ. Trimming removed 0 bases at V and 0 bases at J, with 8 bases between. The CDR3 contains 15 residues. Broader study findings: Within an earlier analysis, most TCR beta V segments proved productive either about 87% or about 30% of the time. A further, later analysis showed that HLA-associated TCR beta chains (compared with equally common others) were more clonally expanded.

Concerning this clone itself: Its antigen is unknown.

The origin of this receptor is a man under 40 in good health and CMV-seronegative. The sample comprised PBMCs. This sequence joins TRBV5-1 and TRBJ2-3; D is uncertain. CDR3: CASSLVSSSTDTQYF. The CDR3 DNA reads TGCGCCAGCAGCTTGGTGTCTTCTAGCACAGATACGCAGTATTTT. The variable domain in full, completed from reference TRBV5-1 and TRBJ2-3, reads KAGVTQTPRYLIKTRGQQVTLSCSPISGHRSVSWYQQTPGQGLQFLFEYFSETQRNKGNFPGRFSGRQFSNSRSEMNVSTLELGDSALYLCASSLVSSSTDTQYFGPGTRLTVL.